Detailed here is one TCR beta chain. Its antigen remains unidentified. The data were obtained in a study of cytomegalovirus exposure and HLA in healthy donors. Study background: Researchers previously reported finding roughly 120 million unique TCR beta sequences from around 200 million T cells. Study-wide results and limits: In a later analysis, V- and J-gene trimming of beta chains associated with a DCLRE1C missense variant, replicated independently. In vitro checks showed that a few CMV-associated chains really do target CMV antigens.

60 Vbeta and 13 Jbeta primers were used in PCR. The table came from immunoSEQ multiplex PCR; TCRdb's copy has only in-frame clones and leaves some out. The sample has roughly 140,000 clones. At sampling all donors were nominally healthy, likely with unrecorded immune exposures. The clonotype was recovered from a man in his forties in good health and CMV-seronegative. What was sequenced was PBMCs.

The CDR3 reads CASSLTANRGGEQYF. The CDR3 coding sequence is TGTGCCAGCAGCTTAACTGCAAACAGGGGGGGCGAGCAGTACTTC. The V and J genes are TRBV7-9 and TRBJ2-7, with D tentatively TRBD1 (8 bases). This CDR3 contains 15 residues. Germline V gene sequence: CDR1 SEHNR, CDR2 FQNEAQ (reference sequence). Trimming removed 2 bases from V and 6 bases from J, with 17 bases in between.